The rows below give T cell receptor beta chains drawn from one sample of a study of blood T cell repertoires in COVID-19. Only in-frame clones appear in the TCRdb table, and some are missing; sequencing was by immunoSEQ multiplex PCR. The table has 100,000 or so clones, 84% seen once. Sequencing was performed on peripheral blood. The source is a man between 65 and 85 years old with active or convalescent COVID-19. Both conserved end residues are part of each CDR3. The D gene is left open where the match is weak. Size values are once, few and many counts, or a class for expanded clones, and some rows have none.

TRBD1	once	TRBV19	TRBJ1-4	TGTGCCAGTAGTATAACAGGGGCTGGTGAAAAACTGTTTTTT	CASSITGAGEKLFF
.	few	TRBV7-3	TRBJ1-1	TGTGCCAGCAGCTTAAGTCCAGGATTGAACACTGAAGCTTTCTTT	CASSLSPGLNTEAFF
.	.	TRBV25-1	TRBJ1-6	TGTGCCAGCAGTGCCCGGACAGTAAGGTCACCCCTCCACTTT	CASSARTVRSPLHF
TRBD1	.	TRBV6-6	TRBJ2-5	TGTGCCAGCAGTAACCGGGGACAGCAAGAGACCCAGTACTTC	CASSNRGQQETQYF
TRBD2	.	TRBV9	TRBJ2-5	TGTGCCAGCAGCGTAGACCCAGCGGGGGTCCAAGAGACCCAGTACTTC	CASSVDPAGVQETQYF
TRBD2	.	TRBV6-2/TRBV6-3	TRBJ2-3	TGTGCCAGCAGTTATCGTCTGATCGGGGGGGAACCTACAGATACGCAGTATTTT	CASSYRLIGGEPTDTQYF
TRBD1	.	TRBV5-5	TRBJ1-6	TGTGCCAGCAGCTTGTTTGTGGGGGGACAGGGGAACAATTCACCCCTCCACTTT	CASSLFVGGQGNNSPLHF
.	few	TRBV12-3/TRBV12-4	TRBJ2-4	TGTGCCAGCAGTTTTCAGGGGGGAGGCATTCAGTACTTC	CASSFQGGGIQYF
TRBD2	.	TRBV19	TRBJ2-3	TGTGCCAGTAACCCGGGACTAGCGGGGGCCTACCCGAATACGCAGTATTTT	CASNPGLAGAYPNTQYF
TRBD1	few	TRBV15	TRBJ1-5	TGTGCCACCAGCAAAGGGACAGAAGGACAGCCCCAGCATTTT	CATSKGTEGQPQHF
TRBD1	.	TRBV25-1	TRBJ2-5	TGTGCCAGCAGTGAACCCGGGACAGGGGGATTGACCCAGTACTTC	CASSEPGTGGLTQYF
.	.	TRBV3-1/TRBV3-2	TRBJ2-4	TGTGCCAGCAGCCAAGATCAACGGCGGTCCATTCAGTACTTC	CASSQDQRRSIQYF
TRBD2	.	TRBV4-1	TRBJ2-5	TGCGCCAGCAGCCAAGATCGTAGCGGGTATTACCAAGAGACCCAGTACTTC	CASSQDRSGYYQETQYF
.	few	TRBV28	TRBJ1-3	TGTGCCAGCGAAAAAGGGGGGGCCTCTGGAAACACCATATATTTT	CASEKGGASGNTIYF
.	.	TRBV27	TRBJ1-6	TGTGCCAGCAGTATCCGGGATTCACCCCTCCACTTT	CASSIRDSPLHF
TRBD2	.	TRBV28	TRBJ2-5	TGTGCCAGCAGTCTCGGGACTAGCCAGGCGAGGGAGACCCAGTACTTC	CASSLGTSQARETQYF